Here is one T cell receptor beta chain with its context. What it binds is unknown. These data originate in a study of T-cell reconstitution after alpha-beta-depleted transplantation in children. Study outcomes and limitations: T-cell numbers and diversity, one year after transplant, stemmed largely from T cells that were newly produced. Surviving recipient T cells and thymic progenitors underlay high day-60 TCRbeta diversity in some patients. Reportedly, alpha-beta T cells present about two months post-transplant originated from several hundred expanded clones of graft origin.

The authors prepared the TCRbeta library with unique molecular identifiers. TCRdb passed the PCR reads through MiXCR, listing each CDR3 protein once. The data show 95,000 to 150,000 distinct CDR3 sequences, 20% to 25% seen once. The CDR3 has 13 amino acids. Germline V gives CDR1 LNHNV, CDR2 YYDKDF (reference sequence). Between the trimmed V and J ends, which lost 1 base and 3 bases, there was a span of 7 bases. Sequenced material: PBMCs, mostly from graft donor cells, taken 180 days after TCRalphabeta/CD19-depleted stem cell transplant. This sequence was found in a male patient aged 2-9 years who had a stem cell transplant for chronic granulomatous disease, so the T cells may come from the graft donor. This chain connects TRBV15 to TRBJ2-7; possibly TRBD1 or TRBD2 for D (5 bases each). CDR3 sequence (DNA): TGTGCCACCAGCAGAGGGGACGGCTACGAGCAGTACTTC. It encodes CATSRGDGYEQYF.